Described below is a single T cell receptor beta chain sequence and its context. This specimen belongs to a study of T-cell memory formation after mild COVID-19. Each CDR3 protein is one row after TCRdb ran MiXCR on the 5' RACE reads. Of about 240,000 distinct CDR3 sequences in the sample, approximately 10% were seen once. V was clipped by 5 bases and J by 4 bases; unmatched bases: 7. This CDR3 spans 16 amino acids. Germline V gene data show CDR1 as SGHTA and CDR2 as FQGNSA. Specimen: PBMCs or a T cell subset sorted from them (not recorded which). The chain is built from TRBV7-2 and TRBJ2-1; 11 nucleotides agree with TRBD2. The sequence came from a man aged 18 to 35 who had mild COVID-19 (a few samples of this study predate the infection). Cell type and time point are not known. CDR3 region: CASSPGASGGYNEQFF. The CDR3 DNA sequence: TGTGCCAGCAGCCCGGGGGCTAGCGGGGGGTACAATGAGCAGTTCTTC.